This T cell receptor (beta chain) was identified during a study of blood T cells in healthy people across ages (dated by TCRdb to the mid-2010s). Describing the broader study: In model experiments, roughly one uniquely barcoded TCR beta cDNA molecule per two T cells was captured by template switching. To track age-related changes in TCR beta repertoire diversity, the study relied on deep sequencing normalized with unique cDNA molecular identifiers. The donors were split into four age groups: young (average roughly 15 years), middle-aged (about 40), aged (62) and long-lived (approximately 89). For two donors (one aged 18 to 30 and one aged 80 or older), the study analyzed two additional independent replicas of 1 million unique cDNA reads from the same blood draw.

Broad study findings and their caveats: Compared with the aged group, more naive CD4+ T cells, fewer expanded clones and increased TCR diversity were shown by the long-lived group, suggesting age selection. Because profiling used bulk unsorted PBMCs, naive and antigen-experienced compartments could not be compared conclusively. As age increased, observed TCR beta diversity per million T cells dropped in a roughly linear way, and a significant reduction was already evident by age roughly 36. Total diversity estimates from one million sequenced T cells were considered lower bounds and underestimates. Because the CMV infection status of the donors was unknown, age-related changes in expanded clonotypes may potentially have been confounded. A strong correlation was found between observed TCR beta diversity and the percentage of naive T cells measured by flow cytometry.

Systemically healthy Caucasian individuals from Russia, 35 to 50 in total and aged roughly 6 to 100 years, were included as donors. Each donor gave approximately 10 milliliters of peripheral blood, collected into EDTA-treated Vacutainer tubes. PBMCs were isolated by Ficoll-Paque density-gradient centrifugation, with at least 6 million obtained per sample. Trizol reagent was used to extract total RNA from PBMCs, with at least 5 micrograms per sample. For every donor, flow cytometry on a PBMC aliquot measured the percentage of naive CD45RAhigh/CD27high T cells. From its cysteine to its phenylalanine, the CDR3 spans 11 amino acids. The kept DNA is CDR3 alone, 33 bases in frame from the first base. V gives up 8 bases and J gives up 0 bases, and the segment between their germline ends measures 2 bases. This clonotype was recorded many times. Its antigen remains unidentified. A clone one base away is much larger, so this may be a read error.

Libraries were prepared through 5' RACE. Sequenced using an Illumina HiSeq 2500. The second PCR ran for roughly 7 to 11 cycles and used a J-beta primer mix along with a sample-barcoded 5' primer. A template-switch 5' adaptor carrying 12 random nucleotides introduced a unique molecular identifier onto each TCR beta cDNA molecule. Each sample yielded at least 2.5 million CDR3-containing paired-end reads. First-strand cDNA was synthesized from all RNA with the Mint cDNA synthesis kit, primed by a TRBC-specific oligonucleotide. After uracil-DNA glycosylase treatment, a first 18-cycle PCR used universal primers M1SS and BC2_uni_R on all cDNA. From the authors' description of their analysis: For normalization, 1 million high-quality reads, each with a distinct molecular identifier, were randomly selected from each sample. Instead of being binned into consensus sequences, reads with shared molecular identifiers were discarded. MiTCR, run with a Q25 quality threshold and the strictest error-elimination algorithm, handled CDR3 identification, clonotype clustering and error correction. A nonparametric unseen species model using Euler transformation provided a lower-bound estimate of total TCR beta diversity. Using fastp at Q25 and MiXCR, TCRdb reprocessed the public reads and kept productive beta chains. One record per CDR3 amino acid sequence lists the most common genes and DNA. These V and J calls originate from TCRdb's pipeline instead of the authors' own analysis. This sample holds more than 750,000 distinct CDR3 sequences; 25% to 35% were observed only once. The top ten clonotypes cover about a tenth of the sample.

The same sample was also studied in work on T cells of mothers and their children. As that second paper reports: The donors were nine systemically healthy Caucasian individuals, made up of three mothers and their six children. cDNA synthesis consumed the entire amount of extracted RNA, loaded at about 1.5 ug RNA in each 15 ul reaction. In the second PCR, the M1S primer introduced both the sample barcodes and 2-4 random nucleotides. Over 10 million TCR beta CDR3 reads came from each mother, compared with some 3.1 million reads from each child. TCR recombination output is similarly shaped by thymic selection in related and unrelated pairs, with a minor effect exerted by inherited differences. Normalized repertoire overlap was always slightly but never significantly higher in related than unrelated mother-child pairs. No persistent microchimeric T cell clones were found, with a detection sensitivity of approximately 110 clones per million clonotypes. To look for features that set related mother-child pairs apart from unrelated individuals, the researchers ran deep NGS to compare the TCR beta repertoires of mothers and children. Mothers averaged roughly 40 +/- 4 years of age and children averaged about 12 +/- 4 years. After adapter ligation was performed with NEBNext reagents, the libraries were sequenced on an Illumina HiSeq 2000 with 100+100 nt paired-end reads. To avoid cross-contamination, the mother libraries and the child libraries were prepared a month apart and sequenced in separate runs. Between roughly 500,000 and 2,300,000 distinct TCR beta clonotypes were identified per donor. Naive TCR beta clonotypes were estimated from low-frequency clonotypes matched to each donor's FACS-determined naive share, without sorting.

The TCR was taken from a woman in her thirties or forties in good health. The rearrangement combines TRBV12-3 or TRBV12-4 with TRBJ2-1; the D gene identity is not certain. Sequencing was carried out using blood. The CDR3 corresponds to CASGSYNEQFF. The sequenced DNA: TGTGCCAGCGGCTCCTACAATGAGCAGTTCTTC.